The 22 T cell receptor beta chains below all came from one sample that was sequenced in a study of CD8 T cells in Susac syndrome (dated by TCRdb to about 2019). The library was prepared using the immunoSEQ multiplex PCR assay. RNA was extracted with the RNeasy kit and roughly 0.45 to 1 ug was reverse transcribed using random hexamers. Using fastp trimming at Q25 and MiXCR clonotype assembly, TCRdb reanalyzed the public sequencing data and kept in-frame beta chains. Rows are combined by CDR3 protein, so each entry shows the most common genes and DNA. Recorded for this sample are about 290,000 distinct CDR3 sequences; about nine tenths of them occurred a single time. Of the sample, under 0.2% is held by the ten largest clones. Sequences were obtained from CD8+ T cells from PBMCs. Receptors originate from a human donor with multiple sclerosis.

This clonotype has a single count. The rearrangement links TRBV27 to TRBJ2-3; D gene uncertain. This CDR3 contains 12 residues. Germline CDR1 and CDR2: MNHEY and SMNVEV (reference sequence). V lost 5 bases to trimming and J lost 2 bases, with 5 bases between them. In DNA, the CDR3 is TGTGCCAGCAGTCGATACACAGATACGCAGTATTTT. Its protein is CASSRYTDTQYF.

This chain uses TRBV20-1 with TRBJ2-7; no clear D. The germline CDR1 and CDR2 sequences are DFQATT and SNEGSKA (reference sequence). The CDR3 runs to 13 residues. The ends were cut back, 0 bases at V and 2 bases at J, with 8 bases in the middle. DNA of the CDR3: TGCAGTGCTAGAGACAGCGCCACCTACGAGCAGTACTTC. This gives the protein CSARDSATYEQYF.

The CDR3 protein is CASSDSDHNEQFF. CDR3 in DNA: TGTGCCAGCAGTGACTCGGACCACAATGAGCAGTTCTTC. This chain uses TRBV6-4 with TRBJ2-1; D remains ambiguous. Trimming pared 0 bases from V and 5 bases from J, leaving 5 bases between. There are 13 residues in the CDR3. Germline lookup yields CDR1 MRHNA and CDR2 SNTAGT.

V gene TRBV7-3 combines with J gene TRBJ1-2, with D unresolved. This CDR3 region has 12 residues. Germline-derived CDR1 and CDR2 are SGHTA and FQGTGA. Trimming left V 10 bases short and J 3 bases short, with 12 bases between. The chain's CDR3 is CATLGSYYGYTF. For the CDR3, the DNA is TGTGCCACCTTAGGCAGCTACTATGGCTACACCTTC.

This chain joins TRBV9 and TRBJ2-2; D not resolved. The length of the CDR3 is 16 residues. V lost 3 bases and J lost 6, with 18 bases in between. CDR1 is SGDLS, CDR2 YYNGEE, per germline. The CDR3 loop reads CASSAPSTGWAGELFF. CDR3 in DNA: TGTGCCAGCAGCGCCCCTTCGACCGGGTGGGCCGGGGAGCTGTTTTTT.

V and J are TRBV30 and TRBJ1-1, with D perhaps TRBD1 (6 bases). The V gene's germline CDR1 is GTSNPN and CDR2 SVGIG (reference sequence). V lost 5 bases, J lost 1 base, and 11 bases lay in between. This CDR3 is 13 amino acids long. Written as DNA, the CDR3 is TGTGCCTGGTTGCGGACAGCGAACACTGAAGCTTTCTTT. This translates into CAWLRTANTEAFF.

This chain links TRBV4-3 with TRBJ2-1, with D tentatively TRBD2 (5 bases). There are 15 residues in the CDR3. Germline V lookup: CDR1 LGHNA, CDR2 YSLEER. V dropped 3 bases and J dropped 6 bases, with 15 bases sitting between them. CDR3 sequence reads: CASSQIIALSNEQFF. CDR3 DNA sequence: TGCGCCAGCAGCCAGATTATAGCGTTAAGCAATGAGCAGTTCTTC.

This chain connects TRBV12-3 or TRBV12-4 to TRBJ2-7; perhaps TRBD1 as D (6 bases). V was cut by 3 bases and J by 2 bases, with 11 bases left in between. The length of the CDR3 is 14 residues. CDR3 DNA sequence: TGTGCCAGCAGTTTTTTTGAGGGGGCCTACGAGCAGTACTTC. Its translation is CASSFFEGAYEQYF.

This sequence joins TRBV20-1 and TRBJ2-6; 10 positions match TRBD1. V lost 6 bases, J lost 0 bases, and 5 bases stayed unmatched. The CDR3 runs to 16 residues. Per the germline V gene, CDR1 is DFQATT and CDR2 is SNEGSKA (reference sequence). The CDR3 DNA is TGCAGTGCCACGGACAGGGGGGCCTCTGGGGCCAACGTCCTGACTTTC. Translated, it gives CSATDRGASGANVLTF.

The J gene is TRBJ1-4, the V gene TRBV23-1; TRBD1 matches at 9 bases. TRBV23-1 qualifies as an ORF whose function is uncertain. The CDR3 is made up of 18 amino acids. The V gene end was trimmed by 8 bases and the J gene end by 3 bases; junction bases not matched to a gene: 16. The CDR3 bases are TGCGCCAGCCTAGTCGGCCGGGACAGGGCCGACTCTAATGAAAAACTGTTTTTT. Its protein product is CASLVGRDRADSNEKLFF.

The V gene is TRBV12-3 or TRBV12-4, the J gene TRBJ1-5; the D gene is possibly TRBD1 (5 bases). The V end was cut by 3 bases, the J end by 0 bases, with 9 bases between. The CDR3 length is 15 residues. CDR3 DNA: TGTGCCAGCAGTTTTAGGGACGGTAGCAATCAGCCCCAGCATTTT. Translation gives CASSFRDGSNQPQHF.

CDR3 coding DNA: TGCAGCGTTGACTCACCGGGACAAGGGGCAGAGACCCAGTACTTC. Translated: CSVDSPGQGAETQYF. The chain has TRBV29-1 and TRBJ2-5; weak D call: TRBD1 (6 bases). Trimming pared 3 bases from V and 4 bases from J, leaving 18 bases between. Per germline, CDR1 SQVTM and CDR2 ANQGSEA. CDR3 size: 15 residues.

The chain joins TRBV4-3 to TRBJ1-3, with D maybe TRBD1 (5 bases). V was clipped by 4 bases and J by 0 bases, with 10 bases between them. Germline V gives CDR1 LGHNA, CDR2 YSLEER. The CDR3 consists of 15 residues. The CDR3 coding sequence is TGCGCCAGCAGCCTAAGCAGGGCCTCTGGAAACACCATATATTTT. This sequence encodes CASSLSRASGNTIYF.

Only a few counts were recorded for this clonotype. This chain joins TRBV19 and TRBJ2-1, with D perhaps given as TRBD1 or TRBD2 (6 bases each). Germline CDR1 LNHDA, CDR2 SQIVND (reference sequence). The CDR3 extends over 13 amino acids. V lost 8 bases and J lost 1, with 9 bases in between. CDR3 loop: CASGGGSYNEQFF. CDR3 nucleotide sequence: TGTGCCAGTGGAGGGGGGTCCTACAATGAGCAGTTCTTC.

This chain's CDR3 is CSARTPERFYNEQFF. DNA for the CDR3: TGCAGTGCCCGTACCCCAGAGCGGTTCTACAATGAGCAGTTCTTC. The chain employs TRBV20-1 and TRBJ2-1; D possibly corresponds to TRBD2 (5 bases). The germline V and J ends were trimmed by 6 bases and 3 bases, with 18 bases remaining between them. Germline-derived CDR1 and CDR2 are DFQATT and SNEGSKA (reference sequence). The CDR3 sequence is 15 residues long.

Only a few counts were recorded for this clonotype. This chain uses TRBV9 with TRBJ2-1, with D possibly matching TRBD2 (6 bases). Between the trimmed V and J ends, which lost 0 bases and 4 bases, there was a span of 11 bases. Germline V lookup: CDR1 SGDLS, CDR2 YYNGEE. This CDR3 is 15 amino acids long. The CDR3 DNA is TGTGCCAGCAGCGTAGTTGGCGGGGCATACAATGAGCAGTTCTTC. It codes for CASSVVGGAYNEQFF.

This clonotype was observed a single time. This chain joins TRBV19 and TRBJ2-2; D is unresolved. Trimming shortened V by 4 bases and J by 6 bases, and 6 bases separated the two germline ends. Germline-derived CDR1 and CDR2 are LNHDA and SQIVND (reference sequence). The CDR3 consists of 12 residues. The DNA for the CDR3 is TGTGCCAGTAGTAACCCCCCCGGGGAGCTGTTTTTT. Amino acid sequence: CASSNPPGELFF.

The chain is built from TRBV20-1 and TRBJ2-3; D is possibly TRBD1 (6 bases). CDR1 is DFQATT, CDR2 SNEGSKA, per germline (reference sequence). The CDR3 runs to 13 residues. V was trimmed by 5 bases and J by 2 bases, leaving 11 bases between them. CDR3 bases: TGCAGTGCTTTAGACAGGTTCACAGATACGCAGTATTTT. It yields the protein CSALDRFTDTQYF.

The gene calls are TRBV4-1 and TRBJ2-2; D gene ambiguous. CDR3 length: 12 residues. Per the germline V gene, CDR1 is MGHRA and CDR2 is YSYEKL. V lost 0 bases and J lost 12, with 8 bases in between. CDR3 DNA sequence: TGCGCCAGCAGCCAAGATCTGGGGAAGCTGTTTTTT. This encodes CASSQDLGKLFF.

The rearrangement uses TRBV6-4 and TRBJ2-1; 8 bases are shared with TRBD2. J gave up 4 bases and V 0 bases, and 5 bases lay outside the gene matches. Germline-derived CDR1 and CDR2 are MRHNA and SNTAGT. The CDR3 extends over 16 amino acids. The DNA of the CDR3 is TGTGCCAGCAGTGACTCGGTAAGCGGGAGTTACAATGAGCAGTTCTTC. This translates into CASSDSVSGSYNEQFF.

The chain combines TRBV11-1 with TRBJ1-4, with 7 bases identical to TRBD1. The length of the CDR3 is 15 residues. Germline values: CDR1 SGHAT, CDR2 FQDESV (reference sequence). The V gene end was trimmed by 5 bases and the J gene end by 4 bases; junction bases not matched to a gene: 7. Written as DNA, the CDR3 is TGTGCCAGCAGCCGGGGGGGACAGCGTAATGAAAAACTGTTTTTT. This encodes CASSRGGQRNEKLFF.

The chain is built from TRBV7-9 and TRBJ1-2, with D tentatively TRBD1 (5 bases). Germline V gives CDR1 SEHNR, CDR2 FQNEAQ (reference sequence). CDR3 length: 15 amino acids. Trimming shortened V by 4 bases and J by 5 bases, and 17 bases separated the two germline ends. Written as DNA, the CDR3 is TGTGCCAGCAGCTACATCTCGGGGGGTTGGTATGGCTACACCTTC. Its translation: CASSYISGGWYGYTF.